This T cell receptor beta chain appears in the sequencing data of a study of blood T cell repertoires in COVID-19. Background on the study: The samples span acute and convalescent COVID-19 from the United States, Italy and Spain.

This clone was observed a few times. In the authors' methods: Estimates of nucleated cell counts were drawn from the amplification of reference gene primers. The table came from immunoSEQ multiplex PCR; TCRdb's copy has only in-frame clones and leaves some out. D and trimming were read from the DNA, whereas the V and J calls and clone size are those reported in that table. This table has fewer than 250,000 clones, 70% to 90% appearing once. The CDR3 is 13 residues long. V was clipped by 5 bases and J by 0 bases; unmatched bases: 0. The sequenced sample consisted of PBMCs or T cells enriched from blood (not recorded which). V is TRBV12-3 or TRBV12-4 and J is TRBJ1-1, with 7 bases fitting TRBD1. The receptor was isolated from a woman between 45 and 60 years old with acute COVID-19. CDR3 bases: TGTGCCAGCAGTACAGGGGTGAACACTGAAGCTTTCTTT. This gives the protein CASSTGVNTEAFF.